This T cell receptor (beta chain) was captured in a study of CD8+ T cells in alopecia areata. RNA was extracted and reverse transcribed into cDNA as the sequencing template. The repertoire was sequenced with immunoSEQ multiplex PCR; TCRdb's copy has only in-frame clones and lacks some. The sample has 110,000 or so clones; around two fifths are singletons. Alopecia areata patients gave lesional scalp punch biopsies and peripheral blood samples. CDR1 is SQVTM and CDR2 is ANQGSEA in the germline V gene. The V segment lost 8 bases and the J segment 0 bases; nucleotides outside the gene matches: 6. CDR3 length equals 14 residues.

The sample consisted of CD4+ T cells sorted from blood. This rearrangement joins TRBV29-1 to TRBJ1-5; 8 bases are shared with TRBD1. The receptor's source is a human donor with alopecia areata. CDR3 in amino acids: CSPTGGNSNQPQHF. For the CDR3, the DNA is TGCAGCCCTACAGGGGGAAATAGCAATCAGCCCCAGCATTTT.